The next 29 T cell receptor beta chains were all read from a single sample in a study of T cell responses to AZD1222 COVID-19 vaccine. This table comes from immunoSEQ multiplex PCR, and its TCRdb copy is limited to in-frame clones, with some not included. The table shows 100,000 or so clones, with 86% occurring only once. This material consisted of peripheral blood, taken on day 0 of AZD1222 vaccination. These receptors came from an adult in good health.

The rearrangement joins TRBV4-1 to TRBJ2-7; either TRBD1 or TRBD2 may supply D (5 bases each). Per the germline V gene, CDR1 is MGHRA and CDR2 is YSYEKL. The CDR3 sequence is 14 residues long. The V end lost 5 bases, the J end lost 5 bases, and 16 bases lay between the germline ends. CDR3 protein: CASSYPGRGDEQYF. CDR3 bases: TGCGCCAGCAGCTATCCGGGACGGGGAGACGAGCAGTACTTC.

V usage is TRBV30 and J usage is TRBJ1-1; D gene unclear. Germline lookup yields CDR1 GTSNPN and CDR2 SVGIG (reference sequence). The CDR3 contains 13 residues. The V and J ends lost 5 bases and 5 bases respectively, with 15 bases between them. The CDR3, as DNA: TGTGCCTGGGGATTAGTGTTCGGAACTGAAGCTTTCTTT. The encoded protein is CAWGLVFGTEAFF.

The chain couples TRBV30 to TRBJ2-2; 7 nucleotides line up with TRBD2. Germline values: CDR1 GTSNPN, CDR2 SVGIG (reference sequence). The CDR3 loop spans 14 amino acids. Trimming took 0 bases from V and 3 from J; bases not matched to a gene: 1. CDR3 DNA: TGTGCCTGGAGTGTCCTAGCGGACACCGGGGAGCTGTTTTTT. Translation gives CAWSVLADTGELFF.

The CDR3 DNA reads TGTGCCAGCACTATCATCCCGGGCCAGAACACTGAAGCTTTCTTT. This encodes CASTIIPGQNTEAFF. This sequence joins TRBV5-5 and TRBJ1-1; D is unclear. The CDR3 length is 15 residues. Per germline, CDR1 SGHKS and CDR2 YYEKEE (reference sequence). The V end lost 6 bases, the J end lost 1 base, and 16 bases lay between the germline ends. The complete variable domain, with remaining parts taken from reference TRBV5-5 and TRBJ1-1, reads DAGVTQSPTHLIKTRGQQVTLRCSPISGHKSVSWYQQVLGQGPQFIFQYYEKEERGRGNFPDRFSARQFPNYSSELNVNALLLGDSALYLCASTIIPGQNTEAFFGQGTRLTVV.

The sample holds one count of this clone. The gene calls are TRBV19 and TRBJ1-1, with a tentative D call TRBD1 (5 bases). The CDR3 is 13 residues long. The ends were cut back, 10 bases at V and 6 bases at J, with 18 bases in the middle. Germline V gene data show CDR1 as LNHDA and CDR2 as SQIVND (reference sequence). The CDR3 loop is CAIKDRGRAEAFF. The CDR3 DNA is TGTGCCATAAAAGACCGGGGACGGGCTGAAGCTTTCTTT.

V gene TRBV19 combines with J gene TRBJ1-5; D is unresolved. Germline assignment: CDR1 LNHDA and CDR2 SQIVND (reference sequence). This CDR3 has 13 residues. V shed 0 bases and J shed 7 bases, with 7 bases lying between them. CDR3 DNA sequence: TGTGCCAGTAGTATAGACGCAATCCAGCCCCAGCATTTT. It translates to CASSIDAIQPQHF. Using reference TRBV19 and TRBJ1-5 for the parts outside the CDR3, the full variable domain is DGGITQSPKYLFRKEGQNVTLSCEQNLNHDAMYWYRQDPGQGLRLIYYSQIVNDFQKGDIAEGYSVSREKKESFPLTVTSAQKNPTAFYLCASSIDAIQPQHFGDGTRLSIL.

The chain couples TRBV28 to TRBJ1-2; 8 positions agree with TRBD1. Germline V CDR1 and CDR2: MDHEN, SYDVKM. The V gene end was trimmed by 6 bases and the J gene end by 3 bases; junction bases not matched to a gene: 9. This CDR3 has 15 amino acids. CDR3 sequence reads: CASRAPPDRDYGYTF. For the CDR3, the DNA is TGTGCCAGCAGGGCGCCCCCGGACAGGGACTATGGCTACACCTTC.

V gene TRBV6-5 combines with J gene TRBJ2-7; 8 bases align to TRBD2. Germline CDR1 and CDR2: MNHEY and SVGAGI. The CDR3 runs 15 residues. V was pared by 2 bases and J by 5 bases, with 8 bases of the junction left unmatched. In nucleotides, the CDR3 is TGTGCCAGCAGTTACCAGGCGGGAGGAAGTAACGAGCAGTACTTC. Encoded protein: CASSYQAGGSNEQYF.

Regarding this clone: An end of the junction differs from the germline gene, which may be a read error. V is TRBV7-9 and J is TRBJ2-1, with D possibly called TRBD1 or TRBD2 (7 bases each). This CDR3 spans 14 amino acids. Germline values: CDR1 SEHNR, CDR2 FQNEAQ (reference sequence). The CDR3 DNA sequence: TGCGGGACAGCGGGGATGTATAAAGGCAATGAGCAGTTCTTC. Translation: CGTAGMYKGNEQFF.

This clone was picked up one time. The rearrangement links TRBV7-9 to TRBJ2-7, with D tentatively TRBD1 or TRBD2 (6 bases each). The CDR3 has 14 amino acids. With 4 bases removed from V and 6 bases from J, the gap between germline ends came to 16 bases. Germline V gives CDR1 SEHNR, CDR2 FQNEAQ (reference sequence). The CDR3 bases are TGTGCCAGCAGCTGGCCGGGGGCGGGTGGCGAGCAGTACTTC. This gives the protein CASSWPGAGGEQYF.

The chain links TRBV18 to TRBJ1-5, with D uncertain. Trimming removed 5 bases at V and 3 bases at J, with 5 bases between. There are 12 residues in the CDR3. Germline V gene sequence: CDR1 KGHSH, CDR2 LQKENI. The CDR3 sequence: CASSGPNQPQHF. CDR3 DNA sequence: TGTGCCAGCTCAGGACCCAATCAGCCCCAGCATTTT.

A single count supports this clone. This chain joins TRBV21-1 and TRBJ1-5; the table calls TRBD1, which could not be checked here. TRBV21-1 has pseudogene status. This CDR3 is 14 amino acids long. The CDR3 sequence: CANDDRGLNQPQHF. The DNA for the CDR3 is TGTGCCAACGATGACAGGGGCCTCAATCAGCCCCAGCATTTT.

The CDR3, as DNA: TGTGCCGGCCGGACCGAAATGAACACTGAAGCTTTCTTT. Translated, it gives CAGRTEMNTEAFF. This chain joins TRBV30 and TRBJ1-1; no reliable D call. CDR1 is GTSNPN and CDR2 is SVGIG in the germline V gene (reference sequence). With 8 bases removed from V and 0 bases from J, the gap between germline ends came to 13 bases. This CDR3 spans 13 amino acids.

The chain combines TRBV4-1 with TRBJ1-4, with TRBD1 matching 9 bases. The ends lost 4 bases at V and 3 bases at J; junction bases unmatched: 9. The germline gives CDR1 MGHRA, CDR2 YSYEKL. The CDR3 contains 17 residues. The CDR3 loop is CASSPRDRDPPNEKLFF. In DNA form, the CDR3 reads TGCGCCAGCAGCCCAAGGGACAGGGACCCTCCTAATGAAAAACTGTTTTTT.

CDR3 region: CASSRTGVNSYTGELFF. The CDR3 DNA reads as TGTGCCAGCAGCCGGACAGGGGTGAATTCGTACACCGGGGAGCTGTTTTTT. V and J are TRBV5-5 and TRBJ2-2; TRBD1 matches 9 bases. This CDR3 has 17 residues. V lost 4 bases, J lost 3 bases, and 10 bases stayed unmatched. Germline V lookup: CDR1 SGHKS, CDR2 YYEKEE (reference sequence).

V and J are TRBV12-3 or TRBV12-4 and TRBJ2-7; D is perhaps TRBD1 (5 bases). Trimming took 4 bases from V and 3 from J, leaving 10 bases between them. This CDR3 has 13 amino acids. The CDR3 bases are TGTGCCAGCAGTTACGACAGTCTCTACGAGCAGTACTTC. It translates to CASSYDSLYEQYF.

This chain uses TRBV6-2 or TRBV6-3 with TRBJ2-5; 7 nucleotides align to TRBD1. Trimming cost V 2 bases and J 1 base; bases outside gene matches: 4. The CDR3 runs to 15 residues. The germline gives CDR1 MNHEY, CDR2 SVGEGT. Here the CDR3 reads CASSYRGTVQETQYF. The DNA of the CDR3 is TGTGCCAGCAGTTACAGAGGGACAGTCCAAGAGACCCAGTACTTC.

The chain combines TRBV7-2 with TRBJ1-3; the D is unclear. Germline V lookup: CDR1 SGHTA, CDR2 FQGNSA. Trimming removed 5 bases from V and 7 bases from J, with 9 bases in between. The CDR3 runs to 12 residues. CDR3 loop: CASSPTRNTIYF. CDR3 coding DNA: TGTGCCAGCAGCCCCACCCGGAACACCATATATTTT.

This clone is a singleton in its sample. DNA of the CDR3: TGTGCCAGCAGTGAATTAGAGGGCAGGGGGGTTGGTCAGCCCCAGCATTTT. Protein: CASSELEGRGVGQPQHF. The chain carries TRBV6-1 and TRBJ1-5; 7 bases fit TRBD1. This CDR3 is 17 amino acids long. V shed 2 bases and J 6 bases; nucleotides not matched to a gene: 13. Germline assignment: CDR1 MNHNS and CDR2 SASEGT.

The rearrangement joins TRBV5-6 to TRBJ1-1, with 8 nucleotides matching TRBD1. This CDR3 is built from 16 residues. Germline V gives CDR1 SGHDT, CDR2 YYEEEE. V lost 2 bases, J lost 4 bases, and 10 bases stayed unmatched. CDR3 coding DNA: TGTGCCAGCAGCTTCGGGACAGGTGGAGTGGGCACTGAAGCTTTCTTT. Protein sequence: CASSFGTGGVGTEAFF.

The chain has TRBV7-2 and TRBJ1-5, with a weak D call TRBD1 (5 bases). V gave up 1 base and J gave up 6 bases, with 13 bases separating them. Germline-derived CDR1 and CDR2 are SGHTA and FQGNSA. The CDR3 runs to 15 residues. The CDR3 protein is CASSLVGEAGQPQHF. CDR3 in DNA: TGTGCCAGCAGCTTAGTGGGGGAGGCGGGTCAGCCCCAGCATTTT.

The V gene is TRBV27, the J gene TRBJ1-3; D uncertain. The V and J ends lost 6 bases and 0 bases respectively, with 9 bases between them. The CDR3 spans 14 residues. Germline V lookup: CDR1 MNHEY, CDR2 SMNVEV (reference sequence). The CDR3, as DNA: TGTGCCAGCAGCACATCTTACTCTGGAAACACCATATATTTT. It encodes CASSTSYSGNTIYF.

The chain combines TRBV5-5 with TRBJ2-5, with D tentatively TRBD1 (6 bases). From germline, CDR1 is SGHKS and CDR2 YYEKEE (reference sequence). Between the trimmed V and J ends, which lost 3 bases and 7 bases, there was a span of 16 bases. This CDR3 has 14 residues. The CDR3 region is CASSSGQTQPTQYF. The CDR3 DNA follows: TGTGCCAGCAGCTCCGGACAGACACAGCCGACCCAGTACTTC.

The rearrangement joins TRBV4-3 to TRBJ2-1, with 10 bases that match TRBD2. The CDR3 loop spans 17 amino acids. Per the germline V gene, CDR1 is LGHNA and CDR2 is YSLEER. V dropped 4 bases and J dropped 6; count of bases not matched to a gene: 12. The CDR3 sequence is CASSLGTGTSASNEQFF. CDR3 sequence (DNA): TGCGCCAGCAGCCTAGGGACCGGGACTAGCGCTTCCAATGAGCAGTTCTTC.

The chain couples TRBV6-2 or TRBV6-3 to TRBJ1-1; 9 positions match TRBD1. Germline CDR1 reads MNHEY; CDR2 reads SVGEGT. This CDR3 comprises 14 residues. Trimming cost V 6 bases and J 4 bases; bases outside gene matches: 6. In nucleotides, the CDR3 is TGTGCCAGCAGCGGGGACAGGGAAAGCACTGAAGCTTTCTTT. Translating gives CASSGDRESTEAFF.

Worth noting for this clone: This may arise from a read error, as a much more abundant clone is one base away. V is TRBV5-8 and J is TRBJ2-2; D not resolved. Looked up from germline, CDR1 is SGHTS and CDR2 is YDEGEE. The V and J ends lost 5 bases and 1 base respectively, with 6 bases between them. This CDR3 has 13 residues. CDR3 loop: CASRDGNTGELFF. CDR3 coding DNA: TGTGCCAGCAGGGACGGGAACACCGGGGAGCTGTTTTTT.

The V and J genes are TRBV5-4 and TRBJ2-7; 9 nucleotides align to TRBD1. The V segment lost 0 bases and the J segment 0 bases; nucleotides outside the gene matches: 4. The germline CDR1 and CDR2 sequences are SGHNT and YYREEE (reference sequence). This CDR3 has 16 residues. CDR3 region: CASSLVGTGTSYEQYF. In DNA form, the CDR3 reads TGTGCCAGCAGCTTGGTAGGGACAGGGACCTCCTACGAGCAGTACTTC.

The V and J genes are TRBV27 and TRBJ1-4; TRBD1 aligns across 8 bases. With 5 bases clipped from V and 2 bases from J, the junction kept 4 bases outside the gene matches. Germline V gives CDR1 MNHEY, CDR2 SMNVEV (reference sequence). The CDR3 extends over 15 amino acids. The CDR3 bases are TGTGCCAGCAGTACATACAGGGGGACTAATGAAAAACTGTTTTTT. This translates into CASSTYRGTNEKLFF. Combining the CDR3 with reference TRBV27 and TRBJ1-4 gives the whole variable domain EAQVTQNPRYLITVTGKKLTVTCSQNMNHEYMSWYRQDPGLGLRQIYYSMNVEVTDKGDVPEGYKVSRKEKRNFPLILESPSPNQTSLYFCASSTYRGTNEKLFFGSGTQLSVL.

This clone appeared a few times. V is TRBV7-6 and J is TRBJ2-3; the D call may be TRBD1 or TRBD2 (5 bases each). Germline V gene data show CDR1 as SGHVS and CDR2 as FNYEAQ. V was clipped by 5 bases and J by 4 bases, with 13 bases between them. The CDR3 extends over 14 amino acids. Here the CDR3 DNA reads TGTGCCAGCAGCCTGGGGACGGGCGCAGATACGCAGTATTTT. Translating gives CASSLGTGADTQYF.